The clone carrying this TCR beta chain was picked up many times. These data come from a study of CD4 and CD8 cells across lung adenocarcinoma regions. The CDR3 covers 13 residues. The germline CDR1 and CDR2 sequences are SGHTA and FQGNSA. V gave up 2 bases and J gave up 10 bases, with 9 bases separating them. From the PCR reads, TCRdb called clonotypes with MiXCR, one entry per CDR3 protein. This sample carries approximately 8,700 distinct CDR3 sequences, approximately 53% of them seen once, and the ten largest clones take 47%. The TCR originated in a female donor with lung adenocarcinoma. The CD4 and CD8 labels of this study may be unreliable. This chain links TRBV7-2 with TRBJ1-6; no reliable D call. The specimen was CD8+ T cells from the margin of a lung tumor. The CDR3 DNA reads TGTGCCAGCAGCTTAACCATCTTCTCACCCCTCCACTTT. Translated: CASSLTIFSPLHF.